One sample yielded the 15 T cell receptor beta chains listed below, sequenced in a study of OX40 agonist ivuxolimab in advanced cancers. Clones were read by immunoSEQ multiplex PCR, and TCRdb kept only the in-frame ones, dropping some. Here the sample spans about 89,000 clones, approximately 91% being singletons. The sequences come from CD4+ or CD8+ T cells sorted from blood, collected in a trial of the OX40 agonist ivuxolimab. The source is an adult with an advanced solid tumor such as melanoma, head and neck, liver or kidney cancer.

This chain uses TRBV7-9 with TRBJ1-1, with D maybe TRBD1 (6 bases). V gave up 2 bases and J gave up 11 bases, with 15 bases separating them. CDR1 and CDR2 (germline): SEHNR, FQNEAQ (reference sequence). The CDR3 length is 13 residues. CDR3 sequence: CASSLLGGSIAFF. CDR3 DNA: TGTGCCAGCAGCTTATTGGGGGGCTCGATCGCTTTCTTT.

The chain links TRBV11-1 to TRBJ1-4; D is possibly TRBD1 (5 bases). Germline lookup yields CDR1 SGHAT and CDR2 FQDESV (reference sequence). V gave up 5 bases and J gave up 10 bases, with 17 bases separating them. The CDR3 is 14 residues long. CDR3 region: CASSEQGAVGKLFF. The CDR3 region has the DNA TGTGCCAGCAGCGAACAAGGGGCCGTTGGAAAACTGTTTTTT.

The CDR3 DNA is TGTGCCAGCAGTCCCCAGACTAGTGGGAGGGAGACCCAGTACTTC. It yields the protein CASSPQTSGRETQYF. The rearrangement uses TRBV27 and TRBJ2-5, with TRBD2 as a possible D gene (6 bases). This CDR3 has 15 residues. The ends were cut back, 5 bases at V and 5 bases at J, with 18 bases in the middle. Germline V gene data show CDR1 as MNHEY and CDR2 as SMNVEV (reference sequence).

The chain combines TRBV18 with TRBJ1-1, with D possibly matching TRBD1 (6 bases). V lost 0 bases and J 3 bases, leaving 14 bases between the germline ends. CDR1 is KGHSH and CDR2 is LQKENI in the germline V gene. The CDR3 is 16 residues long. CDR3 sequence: CASSPPQGRKDTEAFF. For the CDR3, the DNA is TGTGCCAGCTCACCACCTCAGGGGCGGAAGGACACTGAAGCTTTCTTT.

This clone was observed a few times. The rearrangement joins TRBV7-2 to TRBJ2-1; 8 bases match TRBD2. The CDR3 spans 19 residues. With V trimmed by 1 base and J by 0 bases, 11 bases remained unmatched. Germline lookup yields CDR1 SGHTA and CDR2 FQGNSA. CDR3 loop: CASSLDFGTRTFSYNEQFF. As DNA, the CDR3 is TGTGCCAGCAGCTTAGATTTCGGGACTAGGACCTTCTCCTACAATGAGCAGTTCTTC.

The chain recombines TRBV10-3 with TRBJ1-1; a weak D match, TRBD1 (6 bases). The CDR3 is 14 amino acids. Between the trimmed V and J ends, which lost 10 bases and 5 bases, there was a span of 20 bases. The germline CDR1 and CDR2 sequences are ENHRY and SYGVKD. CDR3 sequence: CATTRGHEGTEAFF. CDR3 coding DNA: TGTGCCACCACCCGGGGGCATGAGGGGACTGAAGCTTTCTTT.

CDR3 in amino acids: CASWTGSGNTIYF. Written as DNA, the CDR3 is TGTGCCAGCTGGACGGGGTCTGGAAACACCATATATTTT. The chain couples TRBV28 to TRBJ1-3; D call uncertain. From germline, CDR1 is MDHEN and CDR2 SYDVKM. The CDR3 has 13 amino acids. The germline V and J ends were trimmed by 8 bases and 1 base, with 9 bases remaining between them. The variable domain in full, completed from reference TRBV28 and TRBJ1-3, reads DVKVTQSSRYLVKRTGEKVFLECVQDMDHENMFWYRQDPGLGLRLIYFSYDVKMKEKGDIPEGYSVSREKKERFSLILESASTNQTSMYLCASWTGSGNTIYFGEGSWLTVV.

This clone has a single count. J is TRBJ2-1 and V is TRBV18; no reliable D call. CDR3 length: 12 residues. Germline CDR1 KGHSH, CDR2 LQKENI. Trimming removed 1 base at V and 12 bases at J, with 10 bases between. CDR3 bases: TGTGCCAGCTCACCACAAGAATTGAGGCAGTTCTTC. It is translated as CASSPQELRQFF. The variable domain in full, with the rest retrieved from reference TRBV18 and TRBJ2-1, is NAGVMQNPRHLVRRRGQEARLRCSPMKGHSHVYWYRQLPEEGLKFMVYLQKENIIDESGMPKERFSAEFPKEGPSILRIQQVVRGDSAAYFCASSPQELRQFFGPGTRLTVL.

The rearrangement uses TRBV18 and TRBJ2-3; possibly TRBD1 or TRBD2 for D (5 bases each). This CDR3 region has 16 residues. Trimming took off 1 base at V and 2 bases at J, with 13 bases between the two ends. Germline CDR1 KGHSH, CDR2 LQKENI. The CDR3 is CASSPQRLGATDTQYF. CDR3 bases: TGTGCCAGCTCACCACAACGGCTCGGGGCCACAGATACGCAGTATTTT.

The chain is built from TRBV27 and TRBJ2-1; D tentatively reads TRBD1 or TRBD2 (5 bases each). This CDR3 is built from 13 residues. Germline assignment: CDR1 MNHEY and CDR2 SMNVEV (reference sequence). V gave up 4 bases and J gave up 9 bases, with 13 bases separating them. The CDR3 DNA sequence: TGTGCCAGCAGTTCCCGGACTGGGGGTGAGCAGTTCTTC. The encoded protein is CASSSRTGGEQFF.

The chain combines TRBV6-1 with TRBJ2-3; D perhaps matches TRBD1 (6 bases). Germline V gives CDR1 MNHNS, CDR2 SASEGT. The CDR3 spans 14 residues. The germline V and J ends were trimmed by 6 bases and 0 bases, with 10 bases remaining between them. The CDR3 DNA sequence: TGTGCCAGCAGCACAGGGTTTAGCACAGATACGCAGTATTTT. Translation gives CASSTGFSTDTQYF.

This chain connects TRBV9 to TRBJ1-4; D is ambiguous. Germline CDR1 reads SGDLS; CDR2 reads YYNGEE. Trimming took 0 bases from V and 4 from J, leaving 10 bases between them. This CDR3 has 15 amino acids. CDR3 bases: TGTGCCAGCAGCGTAGGTGGGGAGTATAATGAAAAACTGTTTTTT. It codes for CASSVGGEYNEKLFF.

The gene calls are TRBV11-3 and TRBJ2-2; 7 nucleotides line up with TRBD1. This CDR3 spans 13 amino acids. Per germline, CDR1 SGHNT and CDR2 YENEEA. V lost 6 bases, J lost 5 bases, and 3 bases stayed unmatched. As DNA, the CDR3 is TGTGCCAGCAGACAGGGGCCGACCGGGGAGCTGTTTTTT. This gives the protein CASRQGPTGELFF.

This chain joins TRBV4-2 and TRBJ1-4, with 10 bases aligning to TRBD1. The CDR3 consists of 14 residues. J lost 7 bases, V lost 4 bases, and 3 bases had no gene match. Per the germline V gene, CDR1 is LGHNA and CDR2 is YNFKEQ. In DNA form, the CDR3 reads TGTGCCAGCAGCCCCGACAGGGGGCCTGAAAAACTGTTTTTT. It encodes CASSPDRGPEKLFF.

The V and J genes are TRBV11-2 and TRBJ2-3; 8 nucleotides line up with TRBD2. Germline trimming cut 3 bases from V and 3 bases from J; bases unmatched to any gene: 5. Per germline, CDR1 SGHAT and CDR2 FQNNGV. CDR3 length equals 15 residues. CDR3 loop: CASSLRREGTDTQYF. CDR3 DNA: TGTGCCAGCAGCTTGCGACGGGAGGGAACAGATACGCAGTATTTT.